This record covers a single TCR beta chain. What it binds is unknown. Libraries were prepared by immunoSEQ multiplex PCR; TCRdb keeps only in-frame clonotypes and omits some of them. Of approximately 66,000 clones in the sample, around 85% were seen once. The entry originates in a study of OX40 agonist ivuxolimab in advanced cancers. About the research overall: Participants could have had prior anti-PD-1, anti-PD-L1 or anti-CTLA-4 therapy, and approximately 40% had some.

The CDR3 extends over 14 amino acids. V gave up 6 bases and J gave up 5 bases, with 13 bases separating them. Germline CDR1 reads SNHLY; CDR2 reads FYNNEI. Study-level findings and limits: On average, a greater number of expanded clones characterised CD8+ T cells relative to CD4+. Near-lowest levels of clonal expansion characterized partial responders at 0.1-3.0 mg/kg.

This TCR derives from an adult with an advanced solid tumor such as melanoma, head and neck, liver or kidney cancer. J is TRBJ1-4 and V is TRBV2; D might be TRBD1 (6 bases). The sample in question was CD4+ or CD8+ T cells sorted from blood, obtained in a trial of the OX40 agonist ivuxolimab. The CDR3 region is CASRTRDKNEKLFF. CDR3 sequence (DNA): TGTGCCAGCAGGACCCGGGACAAGAATGAAAAACTGTTTTTT.